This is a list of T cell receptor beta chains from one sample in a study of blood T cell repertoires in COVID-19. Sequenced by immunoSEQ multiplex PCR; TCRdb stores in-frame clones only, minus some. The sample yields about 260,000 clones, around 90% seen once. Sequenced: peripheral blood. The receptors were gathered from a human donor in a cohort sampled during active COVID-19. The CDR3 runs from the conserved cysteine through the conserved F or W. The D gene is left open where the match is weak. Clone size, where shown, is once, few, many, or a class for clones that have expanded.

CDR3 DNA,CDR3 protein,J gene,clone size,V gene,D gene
TGTGCCTGGGAAACGGGGCAGGGGGTGAGGGAGCAGTACTTC,CAWETGQGVREQYF,TRBJ2-7,NA,TRBV30,TRBD1
TGCGCCAGCAGCGGCGGGGGTAACACCGGGGAGCTGTTTTTT,CASSGGGNTGELFF,TRBJ2-2,few,TRBV10-1,TRBD2
TGCGCCAGCAGCCGAGTAATAGGGGACACTGAAGCTTTCTTT,CASSRVIGDTEAFF,TRBJ1-1,NA,TRBV4-1,NA
TGTGCCAGCAGCAAAGGGGACGGGGGGGCCGTAAAAGAGACCCAGTACTTC,CASSKGDGGAVKETQYF,TRBJ2-5,NA,TRBV21-1,NA
TGTGCCAGCAGTTACACACAGGGCATGAACACTGAAGCTTTCTTT,CASSYTQGMNTEAFF,TRBJ1-1,few,TRBV28,NA
TGTGCCAGCAGCGCGGAGGGGGGGCAGGGAAGATGGGACGAGCAGTACTTC,CASSAEGGQGRWDEQYF,TRBJ2-7,NA,TRBV9,NA
TGTGCCAGCAGCGATCTGCGGGACCGGTTAGGCTACACCTTC,CASSDLRDRLGYTF,TRBJ1-2,NA,TRBV6-5,NA
TGCGCCAGCAGCTTGGGGAGTGGGAACACTGAAGCTTTCTTT,CASSLGSGNTEAFF,TRBJ1-1,NA,TRBV5-1,NA
TGTGCCAGCAGCTTATCATCGTGGACACAGCCCCAGCATTTT,CASSLSSWTQPQHF,TRBJ1-5,NA,TRBV7-2,NA
TGTGCCAGCTCACCCAGACCCGGGACACTCTACAATGAGCAGTTCTTC,CASSPRPGTLYNEQFF,TRBJ2-1,NA,TRBV18,NA
TGCGCCAGCGCCGGACAGAACTATGGCTACACCTTC,CASAGQNYGYTF,TRBJ1-2,once,TRBV5-1,NA
TGTGCCACCAGTGATAGTTCTAGCGGGGGCCAAGAGACCCAGTACTTC,CATSDSSSGGQETQYF,TRBJ2-5,NA,TRBV24-1,TRBD2
TGTGCCAGCAGCCAGTTCCGGGACAGGGCTGAGACCCAGTACTTC,CASSQFRDRAETQYF,TRBJ2-5,NA,TRBV7-8,TRBD1
TGTGCCAGCAGTAAAATCCGGGATTCGGGCACTGAAGCTTTCTTT,CASSKIRDSGTEAFF,TRBJ1-1,once,TRBV6-5,NA
TGTGCCATCAGTGACCCTACGCTGAACACTGAAGCTTTCTTT,CAISDPTLNTEAFF,TRBJ1-1,NA,TRBV10-3,NA
TGTGCTAGCAGCTCAGCAGGCGGAACCTACAATGAGCAGTTCTTC,CASSSAGGTYNEQFF,TRBJ2-1,NA,TRBV7-7,NA
TGTGCCAGCAGTTACTCGAGTTCAGGGGACTATGGCTACACCTTC,CASSYSSSGDYGYTF,TRBJ1-2,NA,TRBV6-5,NA
TGTGCCAGTAGTATAGCGGAGACTAGCGCGTACAATGAGCAGTTCTTC,CASSIAETSAYNEQFF,TRBJ2-1,NA,TRBV19,TRBD2
TGTGCCAGCAGCCCCCCCCCGGGACAGACGTATGGCTACACCTTC,CASSPPPGQTYGYTF,TRBJ1-2,NA,TRBV5-8,TRBD1
TGTGCCAGCAGGCCAACCGGTCTATGGGGCTACACCTTC,CASRPTGLWGYTF,TRBJ1-2,NA,TRBV14,NA
TGTGCCAGCAGGTTGACTAGCGGGAGACTTAGGTCCTACAATGAGCAGTTCTTC,CASRLTSGRLRSYNEQFF,TRBJ2-1,NA,TRBV28,TRBD2
TGCGCCAGCAGCCCCAAGGGAAGCGGGGGTTCGAGCTCCTACAATGAGCAGTTCTTC,CASSPKGSGGSSSYNEQFF,TRBJ2-1,NA,TRBV5-1,TRBD2
TGTGCCAGCAGCTTGGTAGCGGGATCCCACACAGATACGCAGTATTTT,CASSLVAGSHTDTQYF,TRBJ2-3,NA,TRBV7-2,TRBD2
TGTGCCAGCAGCCAAGATCCGAGCTCCTACGAGCAGTACTTC,CASSQDPSSYEQYF,TRBJ2-7,NA,TRBV11-1,NA
TGTGCCGCCTCAGGGGGCTCTGGAAACACCATATATTTT,CAASGGSGNTIYF,TRBJ1-3,NA,TRBV30,TRBD1
TGTGCCAGCAGCTTAAGTTCGGCGGGCACTGAAGCTTTCTTT,CASSLSSAGTEAFF,TRBJ1-1,NA,TRBV9,NA
TGCGCCAGCAGCCAAGGAGAATTGATTGGGGCCAACGTCCTGACTTTC,CASSQGELIGANVLTF,TRBJ2-6,once,TRBV4-3,NA
TGTGCCAGCAGCTTAGTAGCAGGGGCCCACGAGCAGTACTTC,CASSLVAGAHEQYF,TRBJ2-7,NA,TRBV7-8,NA
TGTGCCAGCAGTTTTTTAGGATTCGGAGAGGGTCAGCCCCAGCATTTT,CASSFLGFGEGQPQHF,TRBJ1-5,once,TRBV27,NA
TGTGCCAGCAGCTTGGGACTAGCGGGAGGGGTCTACGAGCAGTACTTC,CASSLGLAGGVYEQYF,TRBJ2-7,NA,TRBV5-4,TRBD2
TGTGCCAGCAGTTTCGGGGGGTCCTACGAGCAGTACTTC,CASSFGGSYEQYF,TRBJ2-7,NA,TRBV12-3/TRBV12-4,TRBD2
TGTGCCAGCAGTCTGACAGGCTACGAGCAGTACTTC,CASSLTGYEQYF,TRBJ2-7,once,TRBV28,NA
TGTGCCAGCAGCTTAAGCGTCGGTATAACCTACGAGCAGTACTTC,CASSLSVGITYEQYF,TRBJ2-7,NA,TRBV7-3,NA
TGTGCCAGCAGCTTAAGTAGAGGGAGAAACAACGAGCAGTACTTC,CASSLSRGRNNEQYF,TRBJ2-7,NA,TRBV7-2,NA
TGTGCCAGCAGCTTAGTAGAGGGAGGTGAAGCTTTCTTT,CASSLVEGGEAFF,TRBJ1-1,NA,TRBV7-2,NA
TGTGCCAGCAGCAGGTCGACAGGGGGTCGTTCACCCCTCCACTTT,CASSRSTGGRSPLHF,TRBJ1-6,NA,TRBV7-8,TRBD1
TGTGCCAGCAGCTTGGTGGACAGGGTCGACACTGAAGCTTTCTTT,CASSLVDRVDTEAFF,TRBJ1-1,once,TRBV5-6,TRBD1
TGCGCCAGCAGCTATCGTATGAACACTGAAGCTTTCTTT,CASSYRMNTEAFF,TRBJ1-1,NA,TRBV4-3,NA
TGCGCCAGCAGCACAAGCGGACAGTCCTACGAGCAGTACTTC,CASSTSGQSYEQYF,TRBJ2-7,NA,TRBV5-1,NA
TGCGCCAGCAGCCCCGCGGTGACTAGCTCCTACGAGCAGTACTTC,CASSPAVTSSYEQYF,TRBJ2-7,NA,TRBV4-1,NA
TGTGCCAGCAGGACGGGAACTTACGAGCAGTACTTC,CASRTGTYEQYF,TRBJ2-7,NA,TRBV6-5,NA
TGTGCCAGCAGTCCCGGGACAGCCGGCGCGCAGTACTTC,CASSPGTAGAQYF,TRBJ2-7,NA,TRBV6-2/TRBV6-3,TRBD1
TGTGCCAGCAGTGAAAGGAGGACTAGCGGGGGGCCCTCCTACAATGAGCAGTTCTTC,CASSERRTSGGPSYNEQFF,TRBJ2-1,NA,TRBV6-1,TRBD2
TGTGCCAGCTCACCACTTGACAGTAATTCACCCCTCCACTTT,CASSPLDSNSPLHF,TRBJ1-6,few,TRBV18,NA